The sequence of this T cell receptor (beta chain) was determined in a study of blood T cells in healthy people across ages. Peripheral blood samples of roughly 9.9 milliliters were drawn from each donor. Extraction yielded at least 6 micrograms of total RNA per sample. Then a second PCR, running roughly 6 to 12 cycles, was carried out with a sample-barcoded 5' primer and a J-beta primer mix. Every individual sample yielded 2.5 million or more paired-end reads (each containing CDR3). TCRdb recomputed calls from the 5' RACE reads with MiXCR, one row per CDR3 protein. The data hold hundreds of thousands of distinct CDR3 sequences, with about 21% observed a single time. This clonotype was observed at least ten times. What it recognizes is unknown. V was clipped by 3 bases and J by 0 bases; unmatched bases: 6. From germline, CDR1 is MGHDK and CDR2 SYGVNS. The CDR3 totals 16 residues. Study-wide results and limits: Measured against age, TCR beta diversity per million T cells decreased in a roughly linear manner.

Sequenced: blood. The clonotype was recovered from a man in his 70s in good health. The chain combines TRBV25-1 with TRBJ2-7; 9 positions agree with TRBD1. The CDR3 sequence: CASSDAGTGNSYEQYF. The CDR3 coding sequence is TGTGCCAGCAGTGACGCCGGGACAGGGAACTCCTACGAGCAGTACTTC.